This is a list of T cell receptor beta chains from one sample in a study of CD8 T cells in Susac syndrome. Each CDR3 protein is one row after TCRdb ran MiXCR on the immunoSEQ multiplex PCR reads. Of under 80,000 distinct CDR3 sequences detected, around 96% appear once; the ten largest clones hold around 0.4%. Sequenced input: CD8+ T cells from PBMCs. The origin of the receptors is a human donor with multiple sclerosis. CDR3s include the opening cysteine and the closing phenylalanine or tryptophan. Each record gives: CDR3 DNA, CDR3 protein, clone size, CDR3 length, J gene, D gene, V gene. A D gene is named only where the DNA matches it firmly. Clone size, where shown, is once, few, many, or a class for clones that have expanded.

cdr3_nt: TGTGCCAGTAGTTCCCTGGGGGGACAGGGCCCCTACGAGCAGTACTTC
cdr3_aa: CASSSLGGQGPYEQYF
clone_size: NA
cdr3_length: 16
j_call: TRBJ2-7
d_call: TRBD1
v_call: TRBV19

cdr3_nt: TGTGCCAGCAGTTTTGGAGTCGGGAGCAAAAATGAGCAGTTCTTC
cdr3_aa: CASSFGVGSKNEQFF
clone_size: NA
cdr3_length: 15
j_call: TRBJ2-1
d_call: NA
v_call: TRBV27

cdr3_nt: TGCAGTGCTACCCCGGGACAGGGTAGTAATGAGCAGTTCTTC
cdr3_aa: CSATPGQGSNEQFF
clone_size: NA
cdr3_length: 14
j_call: TRBJ2-1
d_call: TRBD1
v_call: TRBV20-1

cdr3_nt: TGCGCCAGCAGCCCTGGACAGGGAGCCGATGAAGCTTTCTTT
cdr3_aa: CASSPGQGADEAFF
clone_size: NA
cdr3_length: 14
j_call: TRBJ1-1
d_call: TRBD1
v_call: TRBV5-1

cdr3_nt: TGTGCCAGCAGTTCCGGGACGGCGGAAGCGGACACTGAAGCTTTCTTT
cdr3_aa: CASSSGTAEADTEAFF
clone_size: NA
cdr3_length: 16
j_call: TRBJ1-1
d_call: NA
v_call: TRBV6-2/TRBV6-3

cdr3_nt: TGTGCCAGCAGTTTACAGGGGGTCGGCACTGAAGCTTTCTTT
cdr3_aa: CASSLQGVGTEAFF
clone_size: NA
cdr3_length: 14
j_call: TRBJ1-1
d_call: TRBD1
v_call: TRBV12-3/TRBV12-4

cdr3_nt: TGTGCCAGCAGTTACAATGCGGGCACAGATACGCAGTATTTT
cdr3_aa: CASSYNAGTDTQYF
clone_size: once
cdr3_length: 14
j_call: TRBJ2-3
d_call: NA
v_call: TRBV6-2/TRBV6-3

cdr3_nt: TGTGCCAGCAGGTCGGACAGCGGTCTGGATGAGCAGTTCTTC
cdr3_aa: CASRSDSGLDEQFF
clone_size: NA
cdr3_length: 14
j_call: TRBJ2-1
d_call: NA
v_call: TRBV7-9

cdr3_nt: TGTGCCAGCAGCCATAGCGGGGGGCCCCAAGAGACCCAGTACTTC
cdr3_aa: CASSHSGGPQETQYF
clone_size: NA
cdr3_length: 15
j_call: TRBJ2-5
d_call: TRBD2
v_call: TRBV13

cdr3_nt: TGTGCCAGCGCGCAAATCGGGGGTCAACAGTACTTC
cdr3_aa: CASAQIGGQQYF
clone_size: NA
cdr3_length: 12
j_call: TRBJ2-7
d_call: NA
v_call: TRBV2

cdr3_nt: TGCAGCGTTGAAGGTGATGAGACCCGTGGCGGCTACACCTTC
cdr3_aa: CSVEGDETRGGYTF
clone_size: once
cdr3_length: 14
j_call: TRBJ1-2
d_call: NA
v_call: TRBV29-1

cdr3_nt: TGTGCCAGCAGTCCTGGGACAGGCGTGGGGTACCAAGAGACCCAGTACTTC
cdr3_aa: CASSPGTGVGYQETQYF
clone_size: NA
cdr3_length: 17
j_call: TRBJ2-5
d_call: TRBD1
v_call: TRBV3-1

cdr3_nt: TGTGCCACCCAGACAGGGGGCCGGGTTACTGAAGCTTTCTTT
cdr3_aa: CATQTGGRVTEAFF
clone_size: NA
cdr3_length: 14
j_call: TRBJ1-1
d_call: TRBD1
v_call: TRBV19

cdr3_nt: TGCGCAACGAGGGGGGCCAACGTCCTGACTTTC
cdr3_aa: CATRGANVLTF
clone_size: NA
cdr3_length: 11
j_call: TRBJ2-6
d_call: NA
v_call: TRBV10-2

cdr3_nt: TGTGCCAGCAGTTACAAGAATCAGCCCCAGCATTTT
cdr3_aa: CASSYKNQPQHF
clone_size: NA
cdr3_length: 12
j_call: TRBJ1-5
d_call: NA
v_call: TRBV12-3/TRBV12-4

cdr3_nt: TGCGCCAGCAGCTTGGTAGCTCTCAGACAGCCCCAGCATTTT
cdr3_aa: CASSLVALRQPQHF
clone_size: NA
cdr3_length: 14
j_call: TRBJ1-5
d_call: NA
v_call: TRBV5-1

cdr3_nt: TGCAGTGCTCCAAGACTAGCGGGAGGCTGGAATGAGCAGTTCTTC
cdr3_aa: CSAPRLAGGWNEQFF
clone_size: once
cdr3_length: 15
j_call: TRBJ2-1
d_call: TRBD2
v_call: TRBV20-1

cdr3_nt: TGTGCCAGCAGTCCAGGACGAGGAATTTACACCTTC
cdr3_aa: CASSPGRGIYTF
clone_size: few
cdr3_length: 12
j_call: TRBJ1-2
d_call: NA
v_call: TRBV7-3

cdr3_nt: TGTGCCACCGCAACTGGCTCCTCACCCCTCCACTTT
cdr3_aa: CATATGSSPLHF
clone_size: NA
cdr3_length: 12
j_call: TRBJ1-6
d_call: NA
v_call: TRBV19

cdr3_nt: TGTGCCAGCAGCGCCGGGGCTAGGGGGAACATTCAGTACTTC
cdr3_aa: CASSAGARGNIQYF
clone_size: NA
cdr3_length: 14
j_call: TRBJ2-4
d_call: NA
v_call: TRBV9

cdr3_nt: TGTGCCAGCAGCCTCCGTAGGGGTCAGCCCCAGCATTTT
cdr3_aa: CASSLRRGQPQHF
clone_size: NA
cdr3_length: 13
j_call: TRBJ1-5
d_call: NA
v_call: TRBV7-8

cdr3_nt: TGCGCCAGCAGCCAAGGGTTGTCAACTAACTATGGCTACACCTTC
cdr3_aa: CASSQGLSTNYGYTF
clone_size: NA
cdr3_length: 15
j_call: TRBJ1-2
d_call: NA
v_call: TRBV4-1

cdr3_nt: TGTGCCAGCAGCCCCGAGTGGGGAAGTACTGAAGCTTTCTTT
cdr3_aa: CASSPEWGSTEAFF
clone_size: NA
cdr3_length: 14
j_call: TRBJ1-1
d_call: NA
v_call: TRBV27

cdr3_nt: TGTGCCAGCAGTTTCGAAGGGGGGCCCCAGCATTTT
cdr3_aa: CASSFEGGPQHF
clone_size: once
cdr3_length: 12
j_call: TRBJ1-5
d_call: NA
v_call: TRBV12-3/TRBV12-4

cdr3_nt: TGTGCCAGCGGGTCCCTACAGGGGTCAGGAGAAAAACTGTTTTTT
cdr3_aa: CASGSLQGSGEKLFF
clone_size: NA
cdr3_length: 15
j_call: TRBJ1-4
d_call: TRBD1
v_call: TRBV27

cdr3_nt: TGTGCCAGCAGCGTAGGTGCCGGTCAAGAGACCCAGTACTTC
cdr3_aa: CASSVGAGQETQYF
clone_size: NA
cdr3_length: 14
j_call: TRBJ2-5
d_call: NA
v_call: TRBV9

cdr3_nt: TGTGCCAGCACGCACCGCGGGTACGAGCAGTACTTC
cdr3_aa: CASTHRGYEQYF
clone_size: NA
cdr3_length: 12
j_call: TRBJ2-7
d_call: NA
v_call: TRBV28

cdr3_nt: TGTGCCAGCAGTCCGGACTACAATGAGCAGTTCTTC
cdr3_aa: CASSPDYNEQFF
clone_size: NA
cdr3_length: 12
j_call: TRBJ2-1
d_call: NA
v_call: TRBV27

cdr3_nt: TGTGCCAGCAGCCAAGCCTTTAATCAGCCCCAGCATTTT
cdr3_aa: CASSQAFNQPQHF
clone_size: NA
cdr3_length: 13
j_call: TRBJ1-5
d_call: NA
v_call: TRBV4-2

cdr3_nt: TGTGCCAGCAGTTACGGGAGGGACAGGAACTACGAGCAGTACTTC
cdr3_aa: CASSYGRDRNYEQYF
clone_size: NA
cdr3_length: 15
j_call: TRBJ2-7
d_call: NA
v_call: TRBV6-2/TRBV6-3

cdr3_nt: TGTGCCAGCAGTCCACGGGACAGGGGTTTGGGCACTGAAGCTTTCTTT
cdr3_aa: CASSPRDRGLGTEAFF
clone_size: NA
cdr3_length: 16
j_call: TRBJ1-1
d_call: TRBD1
v_call: TRBV27

cdr3_nt: TGTGCCACCAGAGGCCCCGGGAATCAGCCCCAGCATTTT
cdr3_aa: CATRGPGNQPQHF
clone_size: NA
cdr3_length: 13
j_call: TRBJ1-5
d_call: NA
v_call: TRBV6-5

cdr3_nt: TGTGCCAGCAGTTTACAGCTTACCGGGGAGCTGTTTTTT
cdr3_aa: CASSLQLTGELFF
clone_size: NA
cdr3_length: 13
j_call: TRBJ2-2
d_call: NA
v_call: TRBV27

cdr3_nt: TGTGCCAGCAGTTACTCGTTGAGCGGGGTACAAGAGACCCAGTACTTC
cdr3_aa: CASSYSLSGVQETQYF
clone_size: NA
cdr3_length: 16
j_call: TRBJ2-5
d_call: TRBD2
v_call: TRBV6-5

cdr3_nt: TGTGCCAGCGGAGGACAGGGGGCCTACGAGCAGTACTTC
cdr3_aa: CASGGQGAYEQYF
clone_size: NA
cdr3_length: 13
j_call: TRBJ2-7
d_call: TRBD1
v_call: TRBV27

cdr3_nt: TGTGCCAGCAGTTACGGGGGTGCCAAGGGCGACACCTTC
cdr3_aa: CASSYGGAKGDTF
clone_size: NA
cdr3_length: 13
j_call: TRBJ1-2
d_call: NA
v_call: TRBV6-2/TRBV6-3

cdr3_nt: TGTGCCAGCAGCTTATCGGGACAGGGGGCCACCGGGGACCTGTTTTTT
cdr3_aa: CASSLSGQGATGDLFF
clone_size: NA
cdr3_length: 16
j_call: TRBJ2-2
d_call: TRBD1
v_call: TRBV7-8

cdr3_nt: TGTGCCAGCAGGGCGCAGGGGGGATGGGACGAGCAGTACTTC
cdr3_aa: CASRAQGGWDEQYF
clone_size: once
cdr3_length: 14
j_call: TRBJ2-7
d_call: NA
v_call: TRBV5-6

cdr3_nt: TGTGCCAGCAGTGACGGCTCCATGAACACTGAAGCTTTCTTT
cdr3_aa: CASSDGSMNTEAFF
clone_size: NA
cdr3_length: 14
j_call: TRBJ1-1
d_call: NA
v_call: TRBV27

cdr3_nt: TGTGCCAGCAGTCCCTGGGAGGCGCATACGCAGTATTTT
cdr3_aa: CASSPWEAHTQYF
clone_size: NA
cdr3_length: 13
j_call: TRBJ2-3
d_call: NA
v_call: TRBV27

cdr3_nt: TGCAGCGTTGCGGCACGGATGGGGAGGGCCGGGGAGCTGTTTTTT
cdr3_aa: CSVAARMGRAGELFF
clone_size: NA
cdr3_length: 15
j_call: TRBJ2-2
d_call: TRBD2
v_call: TRBV29-1

cdr3_nt: TGTGCCAGCAGAAAGACCACCGGGGAGCTGTTTTTT
cdr3_aa: CASRKTTGELFF
clone_size: NA
cdr3_length: 12
j_call: TRBJ2-2
d_call: NA
v_call: TRBV12-3/TRBV12-4

cdr3_nt: TGTGCCAGTAGTATGGGCGGGACGAGGGATACGCAGTATTTT
cdr3_aa: CASSMGGTRDTQYF
clone_size: NA
cdr3_length: 14
j_call: TRBJ2-3
d_call: NA
v_call: TRBV19

cdr3_nt: TGTGCCAGCAGCTTAGAGTCTAGCGGACAAGCGCGGGAGACCCAGTACTTC
cdr3_aa: CASSLESSGQARETQYF
clone_size: NA
cdr3_length: 17
j_call: TRBJ2-5
d_call: TRBD2
v_call: TRBV7-6

cdr3_nt: TGTGCCAGCAGCCCCGGGGGTGGCTACGAGCAGTACTTC
cdr3_aa: CASSPGGGYEQYF
clone_size: NA
cdr3_length: 13
j_call: TRBJ2-7
d_call: NA
v_call: TRBV6-1

cdr3_nt: TGCAGCGTTCACCCCAGGGGGCGAGGAAACACTGAAGCTTTCTTT
cdr3_aa: CSVHPRGRGNTEAFF
clone_size: NA
cdr3_length: 15
j_call: TRBJ1-1
d_call: TRBD1
v_call: TRBV29-1

cdr3_nt: TGTGCCAGCAGTCCCCCTGGAGTCCCCCTCCACTTT
cdr3_aa: CASSPPGVPLHF
clone_size: NA
cdr3_length: 12
j_call: TRBJ1-6
d_call: NA
v_call: TRBV27

cdr3_nt: TGTGCCAGCAATACCTGGGCGCAAGAGACCCAGTACTTC
cdr3_aa: CASNTWAQETQYF
clone_size: NA
cdr3_length: 13
j_call: TRBJ2-5
d_call: NA
v_call: TRBV5-4

cdr3_nt: TGTGCCTGGAGTGTGACTAGCGGGCGAGAGACCCAGTACTTC
cdr3_aa: CAWSVTSGRETQYF
clone_size: NA
cdr3_length: 14
j_call: TRBJ2-5
d_call: TRBD2
v_call: TRBV30